Described below is a single T cell receptor (beta chain) sequence and its context. Its target is unknown. This sample is drawn from a study of OX40 agonist ivuxolimab in advanced cancers. About the research overall: Every 2 weeks, patients got intravenous ivuxolimab at one of six dose levels (0.01-10 mg/kg). Partial responses were seen in three patients, one with hepatocellular carcinoma and two with cutaneous melanoma. Findings and caveats of the study: A proportion of nonresponders additionally exhibited low normalized T-cell clonal expansion.

Clones were read by immunoSEQ multiplex PCR, and TCRdb kept only the in-frame ones, dropping some. This table has around 80,000 clones, 88% appearing once. The sample here was CD4+ or CD8+ T cells sorted from blood, taken in a trial of the OX40 agonist ivuxolimab. This receptor was identified in an adult with an advanced solid tumor such as melanoma, head and neck, liver or kidney cancer.

CDR3 coding DNA: TGTGCCAGCAGTGTTTGGGGGGCAGGAGATACGCAGTATTTT. The encoded protein is CASSVWGAGDTQYF. The chain recombines TRBV2 with TRBJ2-3; D may correspond to TRBD1 or TRBD2 (6 bases each). The V end was cut by 4 bases, the J end by 5 bases, with 13 bases between. Germline-derived CDR1 and CDR2 are SNHLY and FYNNEI. This CDR3 region has 14 residues.